This T cell receptor (beta chain) is drawn from a study of early T cells in non-severe SARS-CoV-2 infection. In the study overall: Sequencing of bulk RNA from unsorted whole blood was done, without chain pairing.

This clonotype was seen at least ten times. The CDR3 length is 17 residues. Trimming removed 6 bases from V and 0 bases from J; junction bases left unmatched: 11. Attached unique molecular identifiers marked individual cDNA molecules. TCRdb re-called the 5' RACE reads with MiXCR, one entry per CDR3 protein. Among about 64,000 distinct CDR3 sequences, roughly 9% were seen once, and the ten largest hold around 15%. V is TRBV12-3 or TRBV12-4 and J is TRBJ2-7, with 10 positions matching TRBD2. The receptor comes from an adult who was a healthcare worker with PCR-confirmed SARS-CoV-2 infection or an uninfected control (not recorded which). The sequenced sample was whole blood, obtained at baseline. In nucleotides, the CDR3 is TGTGCCAGCAGGGGGGCTAGCGGGAGCGCCAGCTCCTACGAGCAGTACTTC. Amino acid sequence: CASRGASGSASSYEQYF.